The 23 T cell receptor beta chains below all came from one sample that was sequenced in a study of identical twins. One entry per CDR3 protein, called by TCRdb with MiXCR from the 5' RACE reads. The table lists under 500,000 distinct CDR3 sequences, roughly 13% of them singletons. The data were also submitted as part of a second study, on yellow fever vaccine responses in identical twins.

Sequenced material: CD4+ T cells sorted from blood. The receptors here all came from a young woman in good health.

V usage is TRBV6-1 and J usage is TRBJ2-2; the D is unclear. Trimming cost V 6 bases and J 5 bases, with 13 bases left between them. The germline gives CDR1 MNHNS, CDR2 SASEGT. CDR3 length: 14 amino acids. CDR3 sequence reads: CASSPWIGTGELFF. CDR3 in DNA: TGTGCCAGCAGCCCTTGGATAGGGACCGGGGAGCTGTTTTTT.

The rearrangement joins TRBV11-2 to TRBJ2-6, with a possible D match to TRBD1 (5 bases). The CDR3 is made up of 15 amino acids. Germline lookup yields CDR1 SGHAT and CDR2 FQNNGV. V was trimmed by 1 base and J by 3 bases, leaving 7 bases between them. CDR3 coding DNA: TGTGCCAGCAGCTTAGGGACATTTGGGGCCAACGTCCTGACTTTC. This gives the protein CASSLGTFGANVLTF.

This clonotype was counted between two and nine times. One end of the junction is discordant with germline, which a read error may explain. The rearrangement uses TRBV6-2 or TRBV6-3 and TRBJ2-1; 15 bases line up with TRBD2. CDR3 length: 11 amino acids. CDR1 is MNHEY, CDR2 SVGEGT, per germline. The CDR3 sequence is CASSRTSGRVF. The CDR3 nucleotides are TGTGCCAGCAGCCGGACTAGCGGGAGGGTCTTC.

This chain connects TRBV5-1 to TRBJ2-7; 8 bases align to TRBD2. J gave up 8 bases and V 6 bases, and 19 bases lay outside the gene matches. The length of the CDR3 is 16 residues. Germline loops: CDR1 SGHRS, CDR2 YFSETQ. The CDR3 nucleotides are TGCGCCAGCATATCCGAAAGCGGGAGTCTCCCGCAGCAGCAGTACTTC. Its translation: CASISESGSLPQQQYF.

The CDR3 here is CASSLGSAPYEQYF. For the CDR3, the DNA is TGTGCCAGCTCACTGGGGTCCGCTCCCTACGAGCAGTACTTC. The V call is TRBV18, the J call TRBJ2-7, with D unresolved. The length of the CDR3 is 14 residues. Deletions cut 4 bases from V and 2 bases from J, with 12 bases between. Germline-derived CDR1 and CDR2 are KGHSH and LQKENI.

This chain joins TRBV5-1 and TRBJ2-5, with a possible D match to TRBD2 (5 bases). CDR1 and CDR2 from the germline V gene are SGHRS and YFSETQ. The CDR3 has 17 residues. The V end was cut by 3 bases, the J end by 6 bases, with 24 bases between. The CDR3 loop reads CASSSSPSSPTGKTQYF. CDR3 DNA: TGCGCCAGCAGCTCTTCCCCCAGCTCACCCACGGGAAAGACCCAGTACTTC.

This clonotype was recorded many times. CDR3 bases: TGTGCCAGCGCCATCCGGACCCCCGGCAATGAGCAGTTCTTC. It is translated as CASAIRTPGNEQFF. The V call is TRBV7-9, the J call TRBJ2-1, with no clear D. CDR3 length: 14 residues. The germline gives CDR1 SEHNR, CDR2 FQNEAQ (reference sequence). V was clipped by 8 bases and J by 6 bases, with 17 bases between them.

This clonotype turned up a few times. The chain has TRBV9 and TRBJ2-7; D remains ambiguous. The CDR3 totals 17 residues. Germline V gene lookup returns CDR1 SGDLS and CDR2 YYNGEE. Trimming removed 0 bases at V and 5 bases at J, with 21 bases between. The CDR3 region has the DNA TGTGCCAGCAGCGTAGGAGCAGTCTCGGCAAGAGGAGACGAGCAGTACTTC. It is translated as CASSVGAVSARGDEQYF.

The table lists this clonotype with many counts. The chain couples TRBV7-2 to TRBJ1-3, with TRBD1 as a possible D gene (5 bases). The CDR3 totals 15 residues. Germline CDR1 SGHTA, CDR2 FQGNSA. V shed 1 base and J shed 3 bases, with 10 bases lying between them. This CDR3 reads CASSLDMTVGNTIYF. DNA for the CDR3: TGTGCCAGCAGCTTAGATATGACAGTTGGAAACACCATATATTTT.

In its sample, this clonotype was seen a few times. The V call is TRBV28, the J call TRBJ2-7, with a tentative D call TRBD2 (5 bases). Germline CDR1 reads MDHEN; CDR2 reads SYDVKM. This CDR3 region has 14 residues. The V end lost 5 bases, the J end lost 0 bases, and 11 bases lay between the germline ends. The CDR3 DNA reads as TGTGCCAGCAGTCTACAAGAGGGCTCCTACGAGCAGTACTTC. Translating it yields CASSLQEGSYEQYF.

The V and J genes are TRBV9 and TRBJ2-3; D is possibly TRBD1 or TRBD2 (5 bases each). V lost 0 bases and J lost 0, with 11 bases in between. The CDR3 has 16 amino acids. Germline V lookup: CDR1 SGDLS, CDR2 YYNGEE. The CDR3 loop is CASSVVAGSSTDTQYF. CDR3 sequence (DNA): TGTGCCAGCAGCGTAGTCGCAGGGAGTAGCACAGATACGCAGTATTTT.

This chain links TRBV18 with TRBJ2-2, with 7 bases lining up with TRBD1. Per germline, CDR1 KGHSH and CDR2 LQKENI. This CDR3 has 16 amino acids. Trimming removed 6 bases from V and 3 bases from J; junction bases left unmatched: 10. CDR3 nucleotides: TGTGCCAGCTCGGAACCTTCAGGGGGATACACCGGGGAGCTGTTTTTT. This sequence encodes CASSEPSGGYTGELFF.

This clonotype was recorded at least ten times. The chain employs TRBV2 and TRBJ2-3; D perhaps matches TRBD2 (6 bases). V was cut by 6 bases and J by 5 bases, with 12 bases left in between. Per the germline V gene, CDR1 is SNHLY and CDR2 is FYNNEI. The CDR3 is made up of 13 amino acids. The CDR3, as DNA: TGTGCCAGCAGCCCCCAGGGACTAGATACGCAGTATTTT. Encoded protein: CASSPQGLDTQYF.

This clonotype was recorded a few times. The rearrangement joins TRBV6-1 to TRBJ1-1; D unresolved. Trimming pared 7 bases from V and 1 base from J, leaving 13 bases between. Per the germline V gene, CDR1 is MNHNS and CDR2 is SASEGT. This CDR3 has 14 residues. The CDR3 spells CASKGKNANTEAFF. CDR3 in DNA: TGTGCCAGCAAGGGAAAGAATGCGAACACTGAAGCTTTCTTT.

The rearrangement uses TRBV2 and TRBJ1-1; no clear D. This CDR3 region has 11 residues. V was cut by 1 base and J by 11 bases, with 8 bases left in between. From germline, CDR1 is SNHLY and CDR2 FYNNEI. As DNA, the CDR3 is TGTGCCAGCAGTGAAGAAGGTGCCGCTTTCTTT. Its translation: CASSEEGAAFF.

This clonotype was found many times. V is TRBV19 and J is TRBJ2-7, with D possibly TRBD1 on 6 matching bases. The CDR3 covers 14 residues. The ends were cut back, 4 bases at V and 0 bases at J, with 10 bases in the middle. Germline V gives CDR1 LNHDA, CDR2 SQIVND (reference sequence). CDR3: CASSSQGISYEQYF. For the CDR3, the DNA is TGTGCCAGTAGTAGCCAGGGGATCTCCTACGAGCAGTACTTC.

V and J are TRBV4-3 and TRBJ1-1; TRBD1 aligns across 7 bases. The germline V gene encodes CDR1 LGHNA and CDR2 YSLEER. The J segment lost 0 bases and the V segment lost 1 base, leaving 2 bases of the junction unmatched. The CDR3 length is 15 residues. The CDR3 loop reads CASSQGQGVNTEAFF. The CDR3 nucleotides are TGCGCCAGCAGCCAAGGACAGGGTGTGAACACTGAAGCTTTCTTT.

This clonotype turned up a few times. The chain is built from TRBV24-1 and TRBJ2-2; D might be TRBD2 (6 bases). The germline gives CDR1 KGHDR, CDR2 SFDVKD. This CDR3 has 15 amino acids. The ends were cut back, 3 bases at V and 3 bases at J, with 10 bases in the middle. The CDR3: CATSDIGRYTGELFF. The CDR3 bases are TGTGCCACCAGTGATATTGGGAGGTACACCGGGGAGCTGTTTTTT.

This clonotype was recorded many times. The chain recombines TRBV12-3 or TRBV12-4 with TRBJ2-7; D remains ambiguous. Trimming stripped 5 bases from V and 1 base from J, with 9 bases between. CDR3 length: 13 residues. CDR3: CASSRRRSYEQYF. The CDR3 DNA sequence: TGTGCCAGCAGTCGGCGGCGGTCCTACGAGCAGTACTTC.

Concerning this clonotype: A much larger clonotype is one base distant, so this may be a read error. The chain employs TRBV12-3 or TRBV12-4 and TRBJ2-1, with TRBD2 matching over 10 bases. The closer fit of TRBJ2-7 to the DNA end suggests the J call may be wrong. The CDR3 length is 15 residues. CDR3 nucleotide sequence: TGTGCCAGCAGTTCAGCGGGAGGGCCACGAAATGAGCAGTACTTC. Encoded protein: CASSSAGGPRNEQYF.

The rearrangement uses TRBV6-1 and TRBJ2-3, with D perhaps matching TRBD1 or TRBD2 (5 bases each). V dropped 6 bases and J dropped 11 bases, with 21 bases sitting between them. The CDR3 loop spans 14 amino acids. From germline, CDR1 is MNHNS and CDR2 SASEGT. The CDR3 loop reads CASSAPGSSQGQYF. In DNA form, the CDR3 reads TGTGCCAGCAGCGCACCGGGATCCTCCCAGGGGCAGTATTTT.

This clonotype was counted only a few times. The chain carries TRBV11-1 and TRBJ2-2; D not resolved. Between the trimmed V and J ends, which lost 6 bases and 5 bases, there was a span of 16 bases. This CDR3 comprises 15 residues. Germline values: CDR1 SGHAT, CDR2 FQDESV (reference sequence). CDR3 region: CASRPITPRTGELFF. The CDR3 coding sequence is TGTGCCAGCAGGCCTATCACCCCGCGGACCGGGGAGCTGTTTTTT.

This clonotype has just a few counts. This rearrangement joins TRBV28 to TRBJ2-5; maybe TRBD1 (5 bases). This CDR3 is built from 12 residues. V lost 9 bases and J 9 bases, leaving 17 bases between the germline ends. The germline CDR1 and CDR2 sequences are MDHEN and SYDVKM. CDR3 bases: TGTGCCAGTCAAGACAGTCGGAGTCCCCAGTACTTC. Translated, it gives CASQDSRSPQYF. Full variable domain (missing parts from reference TRBV28 and TRBJ2-5): DVKVTQSSRYLVKRTGEKVFLECVQDMDHENMFWYRQDPGLGLRLIYFSYDVKMKEKGDIPEGYSVSREKKERFSLILESASTNQTSMYLCASQDSRSPQYFGPGTRLLVL.